This T cell receptor beta chain is drawn from a study of regulatory T cells in long-lasting Graves disease. General study results and limits: Among persistent patients, a larger number of public clonotypes were shared (around 2,700) than among newly diagnosed patients (more than 850).

Trimming removed 8 bases from V and 7 bases from J; junction bases left unmatched: 1. CDR1 is LNHDA, CDR2 SQIVND, per germline (reference sequence). The length of the CDR3 is 11 residues. Relying on iRepertoire HTBI primers and Arm-PCR of CDR3 regions, the team built TCR beta libraries. TCRdb processed the multiplex PCR reads anew with MiXCR; each CDR3 protein has one entry. The table has 400,000 to 650,000 distinct CDR3 sequences, 16% seen once. The time point was: newly diagnosed GD, antithyroid drugs for less than 3 months. PBMC-extracted RNA yielded the TCR library. An endocrinology department in Xi'an, China, supplied the patients. Details on this clonotype: Its antigen is still unknown.

These data also featured in a second study, about T cells in Graves' hyperthyroidism and ophthalmopathy.

Sample: peripheral blood mononuclear cells (PBMCs), taken at new diagnosis, from a patient treated with antithyroid drugs. The sequence was collected from a woman aged 35 to 60 with Graves disease. The chain carries TRBV19 and TRBJ2-3, with 9 nucleotides matching TRBD1. The CDR3 sequence is CASGQGNTQYF. In DNA, the CDR3 is TGTGCCAGTGGACAGGGGAATACGCAGTATTTT.